This passage covers 15 T cell receptor beta chains from one sample sequenced in a study of blood T cell repertoires in COVID-19. Assay: immunoSEQ multiplex PCR; the TCRdb copy retains only in-frame clones and omits some. Of about 130,000 clones in the sample, under 95% were seen once. Source material: peripheral blood. These receptors were collected from a man between 60 and 70 years old with COVID-19, enrolled during active disease.

This clone was seen at least ten times. Other DNA sequences from this sample encode an identical CDR3 as well. The chain recombines TRBV14 with TRBJ2-5; D is possibly TRBD1 (5 bases). Trimming stripped 5 bases from V and 1 base from J, with 8 bases between. Germline values: CDR1 SGHDN, CDR2 FVKESK. This CDR3 is built from 13 residues. The CDR3 DNA is TGTGCCAGCAGCTGGACATCCCAAGAGACCCAGTACTTC. The encoded protein is CASSWTSQETQYF.

This chain uses TRBV7-9 with TRBJ1-1, with a possible D match to TRBD1 (6 bases). CDR3 length: 13 amino acids. The V gene lost 4 bases and the J gene lost 6 bases, with 12 bases spanning the gap. Germline V gene lookup returns CDR1 SEHNR and CDR2 FQNEAQ (reference sequence). The CDR3 bases are TGTGCCAGCAGCTCCAGACAGGTAGCTGAAGCTTTCTTT. Protein product: CASSSRQVAEAFF.

The chain uses TRBV7-8 and TRBJ2-3; TRBD2 matches at 9 bases. CDR3 size: 16 residues. CDR1 and CDR2 (germline): SGHVS, FQNEAQ. J lost 7 bases, V lost 2 bases, and 10 bases had no gene match. The CDR3 DNA reads TGTGCCAGCAGCTTATCCCGACTAGCGGAGCCAAATACGCAGTATTTT. It encodes CASSLSRLAEPNTQYF.

The chain has TRBV24-1 and TRBJ2-3; D not resolved. The length of the CDR3 is 14 residues. Deletions cut 4 bases from V and 3 bases from J, with 10 bases between. Germline CDR1 is KGHDR and CDR2 is SFDVKD. The CDR3 sequence: CATSDLPGTDTQYF. In nucleotides, the CDR3 is TGTGCCACCAGTGACTTGCCAGGAACAGATACGCAGTATTTT.

The chain combines TRBV5-1 with TRBJ1-1; TRBD1 agrees at 9 bases. Germline lookup yields CDR1 SGHRS and CDR2 YFSETQ. The CDR3 consists of 16 residues. J gave up 3 bases and V 5 bases, and 11 bases lay outside the gene matches. For the CDR3, the DNA is TGCGCCAGCAGTTTGCGTACAGGGGGCGCGGACACTGAAGCTTTCTTT. As protein: CASSLRTGGADTEAFF. Based on the CDR3 plus reference TRBV5-1 and TRBJ1-1, the full variable domain is KAGVTQTPRYLIKTRGQQVTLSCSPISGHRSVSWYQQTPGQGLQFLFEYFSETQRNKGNFPGRFSGRQFSNSRSEMNVSTLELGDSALYLCASSLRTGGADTEAFFGQGTRLTVV.

The chain employs TRBV19 and TRBJ2-1; the D is unclear. The CDR3 contains 13 residues. The germline V gene has CDR1 LNHDA and CDR2 SQIVND (reference sequence). The V and J ends lost 5 bases and 0 bases respectively, with 5 bases between them. As DNA, the CDR3 is TGTGCCAGTAGTGAGCGCTCCTACAATGAGCAGTTCTTC. Protein sequence: CASSERSYNEQFF.

The chain is built from TRBV3-1 (or the pseudogene TRBV3-2) and TRBJ2-7; a weak D match, TRBD1 (5 bases). The CDR3 is made up of 14 amino acids. Germline values: CDR1 LGHDT, CDR2 YNNKEL (reference sequence). The V end was cut by 4 bases, the J end by 6 bases, with 16 bases between. The CDR3 DNA reads as TGTGCCAGCAGCCCCCAGTACGGACAAGGCGAGCAGTACTTC. Translated, it gives CASSPQYGQGEQYF.

This rearrangement joins TRBV29-1 to TRBJ1-1; D perhaps matches TRBD1 (5 bases). This CDR3 is 13 amino acids long. V lost 4 bases and J 1 base, leaving 10 bases between the germline ends. The germline gives CDR1 SQVTM, CDR2 ANQGSEA. The CDR3 region has the DNA TGCAGCGTTGGTACAGGAGCGAACACTGAAGCTTTCTTT. Encoded protein: CSVGTGANTEAFF.

The table lists this clone with a count of one. CDR3 residues: CASSYLGQGGTDTQYF. The CDR3 DNA sequence: TGTGCCAGCAGTTACCTCGGACAGGGGGGGACAGATACGCAGTATTTT. This chain links TRBV6-2 or TRBV6-3 with TRBJ2-3; 10 bases are shared with TRBD1. This CDR3 is built from 16 residues. Germline-derived CDR1 and CDR2 are MNHEY and SVGEGT. The J segment lost 3 bases and the V segment lost 2 bases, leaving 5 bases of the junction unmatched.

The chain employs TRBV11-1 and TRBJ2-5; 9 nucleotides match TRBD2. The V and J ends lost 1 base and 3 bases, in that order; junction bases with no gene match: 0. This CDR3 comprises 14 residues. Germline V gene data show CDR1 as SGHAT and CDR2 as FQDESV (reference sequence). This CDR3 is CASSLGGREETQYF. The CDR3 bases are TGTGCCAGCAGCTTAGGCGGGAGGGAAGAGACCCAGTACTTC. The whole variable domain, remainder taken from reference TRBV11-1 and TRBJ2-5, is EAEVAQSPRYKITEKSQAVAFWCDPISGHATLYWYRQILGQGPELLVQFQDESVVDDSQLPKDRFSAERLKGVDSTLKIQPAELGDSAMYLCASSLGGREETQYFGPGTRLLVL.

This chain links TRBV18 with TRBJ2-1; D might be TRBD2 (6 bases). This CDR3 region has 13 residues. Germline CDR1 is KGHSH and CDR2 is LQKENI. V dropped 6 bases and J dropped 5 bases, with 11 bases sitting between them. The chain's CDR3 is CASSLTRDNEQFF. For the CDR3, the DNA is TGTGCCAGCTCCCTGACTAGAGACAATGAGCAGTTCTTC.

The J gene is TRBJ2-7, the V gene TRBV21-1; the table calls TRBD1, which could not be checked here. TRBV21-1 is noted as a pseudogene. There are 14 residues in the CDR3. CDR3 sequence: CASSKDRVGDEQYF. The CDR3 bases are TGTGCCAGCAGCAAAGACAGGGTGGGGGACGAGCAGTACTTC.

The CDR3 protein is CASSVGTGDGYTF. The CDR3 DNA follows: TGTGCCAGCAGCGTAGGGACAGGGGATGGCTACACCTTC. The genes are TRBV9 and TRBJ1-2; the match to TRBD1 covers 9 bases. The length of the CDR3 is 13 residues. V dropped 0 bases and J dropped 6; count of bases not matched to a gene: 0. From germline, CDR1 is SGDLS and CDR2 YYNGEE. Full variable domain (remainder filled in from reference TRBV9 and TRBJ1-2): DSGVTQTPKHLITATGQRVTLRCSPRSGDLSVYWYQQSLDQGLQFLIQYYNGEERAKGNILERFSAQQFPDLHSELNLSSLELGDSALYFCASSVGTGDGYTFGSGTRLTVV.

The rearrangement joins TRBV28 to TRBJ1-1; D might be TRBD1 (5 bases). This CDR3 is 15 amino acids long. The germline V gene encodes CDR1 MDHEN and CDR2 SYDVKM. V was trimmed by 7 bases and J by 3 bases, leaving 18 bases between them. The CDR3 region has the DNA TGTGCCAGCAAGACCGCGGGCGGGGGGGACACTGAAGCTTTCTTT. This translates into CASKTAGGGDTEAFF.

This clone was recorded only once. The genes are TRBV10-3 and TRBJ1-3, with D maybe TRBD1 (5 bases). Deletions cut 7 bases from V and 4 bases from J, with 5 bases between. The germline V gene encodes CDR1 ENHRY and CDR2 SYGVKD. CDR3 length: 11 residues. The CDR3 region has the DNA TGTGCCATCACAGGGGGAAACACCATATATTTT. Translation: CAITGGNTIYF.